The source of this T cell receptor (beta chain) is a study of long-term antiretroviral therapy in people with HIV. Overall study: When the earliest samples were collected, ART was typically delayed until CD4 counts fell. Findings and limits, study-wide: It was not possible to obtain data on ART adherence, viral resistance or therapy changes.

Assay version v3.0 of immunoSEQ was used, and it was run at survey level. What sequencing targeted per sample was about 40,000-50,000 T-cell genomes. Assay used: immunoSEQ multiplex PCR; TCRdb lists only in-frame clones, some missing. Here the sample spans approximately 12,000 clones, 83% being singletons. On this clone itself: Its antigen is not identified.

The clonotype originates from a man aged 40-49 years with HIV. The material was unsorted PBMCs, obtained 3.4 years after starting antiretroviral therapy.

This chain's CDR3 is CASSEARPGTDTQYF. CDR3 coding DNA: TGTGCCAGCAGTGAAGCAAGGCCCGGCACAGATACGCAGTATTTT. V gene TRBV2 combines with J gene TRBJ2-3, with D unclear. Trimming took off 0 bases at V and 1 base at J, with 8 bases between the two ends. The germline CDR1 and CDR2 sequences are SNHLY and FYNNEI. The CDR3 sequence is 15 residues long. Complete variable domain (other parts from reference TRBV2 and TRBJ2-3): EPEVTQTPSHQVTQMGQEVILRCVPISNHLYFYWYRQILGQKVEFLVSFYNNEISEKSEIFDDQFSVERPDGSNFTLKIRSTKLEDSAMYFCASSEARPGTDTQYFGPGTRLTVL.